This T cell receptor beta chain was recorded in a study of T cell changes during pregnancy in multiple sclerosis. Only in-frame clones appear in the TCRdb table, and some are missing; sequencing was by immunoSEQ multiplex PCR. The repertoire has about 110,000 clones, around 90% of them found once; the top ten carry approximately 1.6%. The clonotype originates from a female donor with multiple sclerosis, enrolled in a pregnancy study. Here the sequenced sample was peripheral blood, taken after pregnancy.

CDR3 amino acids: CASSPSLETNTEAFF. CDR3 coding DNA: TGTGCCAGCTCACCGTCATTGGAGACTAACACTGAAGCTTTCTTT. The chain has TRBV18 and TRBJ1-1; D unclear. The CDR3 is made up of 15 amino acids. CDR1 KGHSH and CDR2 LQKENI come from the germline V gene. The ends were cut back, 3 bases at V and 2 bases at J, with 13 bases in the middle.